This T cell receptor (beta chain) was sequenced during a study of T cell repertoires in cytomegalovirus infection. Study-wide background: Public signatures in TCR beta pointed to CMV infection and matching HLA type.

TCRdb independently ran MiXCR on the reads; one entry per CDR3 protein. The data contain approximately 160,000 distinct CDR3 sequences, roughly 17% of them seen just once; the ten biggest clones take up approximately 18%. About this clonotype: Its specificity is not known.

V dropped 1 base and J dropped 7 bases, with 4 bases sitting between them. There are 11 residues in the CDR3. General study results and limits: Carriers of CMV and the relevant HLA type were discriminated by public TCR beta frequency. There were HLA-C-restricted CMV-specific TCR beta clonotypes dominating the ex vivo response.

The chain recombines TRBV12-3 or TRBV12-4 with TRBJ1-2, with no clear D. Material: CD8+ T cells from PBMCs. The TCR sequence derives from a human donor in good health (CMV status not recorded). Some clones in this sample may be carry-over from other donors' samples. The DNA of the CDR3 is TGTGCCAGCAGTTTAGGTTCTGGCTACACCTTC. This translates into CASSLGSGYTF.